This is a list of T cell receptor beta chains from one sample in a study of control samples from healthy donors and cancer patients. Sequenced by immunoSEQ multiplex PCR; TCRdb stores in-frame clones only, minus some. Among roughly 150,000 clones listed, approximately 88% were seen once. The sample taken for sequencing was blood. The receptor set was obtained from a young man in good health. CDR3s include the opening cysteine and the closing phenylalanine or tryptophan. D genes are given only for firm matches. Clone size is given for some rows only: seen once, a few or many times, or a class if the clone is expanded.

-	-	TRBJ2-1	TRBV29-1	CSVEYAPSTPGEQFF	TGCAGCGTTGAATACGCCCCCTCTACTCCGGGTGAGCAGTTCTTC
-	-	TRBJ2-7	TRBV24-1	CATSEGPPHDEQYF	TGTGCCACAAGTGAGGGCCCTCCCCACGACGAGCAGTACTTC
-	-	TRBJ1-2	TRBV3-1/TRBV3-2	CASSQSGGAVRYTF	TGTGCCAGCAGCCAATCGGGGGGGGCTGTGCGCTACACCTTC
TRBD1	-	TRBJ2-1	TRBV7-3	CASSSGQGAYNEQFF	TGTGCCAGCAGCTCCGGACAGGGGGCCTACAATGAGCAGTTCTTC
-	-	TRBJ1-3	TRBV12-3/TRBV12-4	CASSSSSGNTIYF	TGTGCCAGCAGTTCTTCTTCTGGAAACACCATATATTTT
-	-	TRBJ2-7	TRBV6-6	CASSFREQYF	TGTGCCAGCAGTTTTAGGGAGCAGTACTTC
-	-	TRBJ2-7	TRBV3-1/TRBV3-2	CASSQLKGEQYF	TGTGCCAGCAGCCAGTTGAAGGGCGAGCAGTACTTC
-	-	TRBJ1-1	TRBV18	CASSPQGNTEAFF	TGTGCCAGCTCCCCACAGGGGAACACTGAAGCTTTCTTT
TRBD1	-	TRBJ2-1	TRBV6-4	CASSDTPGQGASEQFF	TGTGCCAGCAGTGACACTCCGGGACAGGGGGCTAGTGAGCAGTTCTTC
-	-	TRBJ1-2	TRBV6-1	CASSEWEGADYGYTF	TGTGCCAGCAGTGAATGGGAAGGGGCGGACTATGGCTACACCTTC
-	once	TRBJ2-3	TRBV11-1	CASSSTEQGDTQYF	TGTGCCAGCAGCTCAACGGAACAGGGAGACACGCAGTATTTT
-	-	TRBJ2-2	TRBV7-9	CASSSPRQGGYTGELFF	TGTGCCAGCAGCTCCCCCCGGCAGGGTGGGTACACCGGGGAGCTGTTTTTT
TRBD2	-	TRBJ2-7	TRBV6-5	CASSYNTGGYEQYF	TGTGCCAGCAGTTACAATACGGGGGGCTACGAGCAGTACTTC
TRBD1	-	TRBJ1-2	TRBV5-6	CASSSTQGPAEYGYTF	TGTGCCAGCAGCTCTACACAGGGGCCAGCCGAGTATGGCTACACCTTC
-	-	TRBJ2-3	TRBV2	CASTDAGRVGEYF	TGTGCCAGCACCGACGCTGGCAGGGTAGGGGAGTATTTT